A single sample gave rise to the 31 T cell receptor beta chains below, sequenced in a study of radiotherapy plus CTLA-4 blockade in lung cancer. TCRdb's copy holds only in-frame clones and misses some; the assay was immunoSEQ multiplex PCR. The table shows about 91,000 clones, with approximately 79% occurring only once. The sample consisted of peripheral blood, taken from a patient treated with radiotherapy plus ipilimumab. These receptors came from a human donor with non-small cell lung cancer that progressed on radiotherapy plus ipilimumab.

This clone has a handful of counts. This sequence joins TRBV28 and TRBJ1-1; 7 nucleotides line up with TRBD1. The length of the CDR3 is 15 residues. J lost 5 bases, V lost 2 bases, and 8 bases had no gene match. Germline V lookup: CDR1 MDHEN, CDR2 SYDVKM. For the CDR3, the DNA is TGTGCCAGCAGTTTAGAAAGGGGGCGGGTGACTGAAGCTTTCTTT. As protein: CASSLERGRVTEAFF. Drawing the rest from reference TRBV28 and TRBJ1-1, the complete variable domain is DVKVTQSSRYLVKRTGEKVFLECVQDMDHENMFWYRQDPGLGLRLIYFSYDVKMKEKGDIPEGYSVSREKKERFSLILESASTNQTSMYLCASSLERGRVTEAFFGQGTRLTVV.

This clone was seen only once. The chain recombines TRBV5-5 with TRBJ2-1; D is possibly TRBD1 or TRBD2 (5 bases each). The V end lost 1 base, the J end lost 15 bases, and 20 bases lay between the germline ends. Germline V gene data show CDR1 as SGHKS and CDR2 as YYEKEE (reference sequence). CDR3 length: 14 residues. The CDR3 DNA is TGTGCCAGCAGCTTGCTCCCAGACCGGGACCAAGTGTTCTTC. This codes for CASSLLPDRDQVFF.

This clone was found once. The rearrangement links TRBV15 to TRBJ2-4; unclear D gene. V lost 4 bases and J 1 base, leaving 11 bases between the germline ends. CDR1 LNHNV and CDR2 YYDKDF come from the germline V gene (reference sequence). This CDR3 spans 15 amino acids. CDR3 DNA: TGTGCCACCAGCATGGTGTCTGGGGCCAAAAACATTCAGTACTTC. Its translation: CATSMVSGAKNIQYF.

This clone was recorded only once. This chain uses TRBV7-8 with TRBJ2-1; D remains unclear. The CDR3 has 14 amino acids. Deletions cut 1 base from V and 6 bases from J, with 10 bases between. From germline, CDR1 is SGHVS and CDR2 FQNEAQ. The CDR3 region has the DNA TGTGCCAGCAGCTTAGTTGAAGCCCTCAATGAGCAGTTCTTC. Protein sequence: CASSLVEALNEQFF.

Only a few counts were recorded for this clone. The CDR3 nucleotides are TGTGCCAGCATTTATGACCCGGGACAGGCCTACGAGCAGTACTTC. Its protein is CASIYDPGQAYEQYF. The gene calls are TRBV6-6 and TRBJ2-7; the match to TRBD1 covers 8 bases. Trimming took 7 bases from V and 2 from J; bases not matched to a gene: 10. This CDR3 has 15 amino acids. Germline-derived CDR1 and CDR2 are MNHNY and SVGAGI (reference sequence).

The chain employs TRBV28 and TRBJ2-7; D assignment may be TRBD1 or TRBD2 (5 bases each). CDR3 size: 14 residues. Trimming pared 8 bases from V and 2 bases from J, leaving 16 bases between. Germline assignment: CDR1 MDHEN and CDR2 SYDVKM. The CDR3 reads CASEGQGLPYEQYF. CDR3 DNA sequence: TGTGCCAGCGAGGGGCAGGGTTTGCCCTACGAGCAGTACTTC.

This clone has just one count. This rearrangement joins TRBV19 to TRBJ1-1; D is unresolved. The CDR3 length is 13 residues. Trimming removed 4 bases from V and 1 base from J, with 7 bases in between. Germline CDR1 is LNHDA and CDR2 is SQIVND (reference sequence). The CDR3 loop reads CASSKAGNTEAFF. CDR3 DNA: TGTGCCAGTAGTAAGGCAGGGAACACTGAAGCTTTCTTT.

This chain joins TRBV9 and TRBJ2-5; 11 nucleotides match TRBD2. This CDR3 is built from 17 residues. With V trimmed by 0 bases and J by 5 bases, 9 bases remained unmatched. The germline CDR1 and CDR2 sequences are SGDLS and YYNGEE. CDR3 coding DNA: TGTGCCAGCAGCGTAGGGCCTAGCGGGAGGAGTGGGGAGACCCAGTACTTC. Encoded protein: CASSVGPSGRSGETQYF.

CDR3 in amino acids: CASSKGTGGRQPQHF. Written as DNA, the CDR3 is TGTGCCAGCAGCAAAGGGACAGGGGGCCGTCAGCCCCAGCATTTT. The rearrangement joins TRBV6-5 to TRBJ1-5; 12 positions match TRBD1. Trimming at V came to 6 bases and at J to 6 bases, leaving 6 bases not matched to a gene. Germline-derived CDR1 and CDR2 are MNHEY and SVGAGI. This CDR3 has 15 residues.

Concerning this clone: At one end the junction does not follow the germline gene, possibly because of a read error. The V call is TRBV19, the J call TRBJ2-7, with D maybe TRBD2 (6 bases). Germline values: CDR1 LNHDA, CDR2 SQIVND (reference sequence). The CDR3 has 15 residues. The chain's CDR3 is CACSINSGSSYEQYF. The DNA for the CDR3 is TGTGCCTGTAGTATTAATAGCGGTAGCTCCTACGAGCAGTACTTC.

The chain recombines TRBV5-1 with TRBJ1-1; 8 nucleotides line up with TRBD1. CDR1 is SGHRS and CDR2 is YFSETQ in the germline V gene. This CDR3 has 14 amino acids. The ends lost 4 bases at V and 3 bases at J; junction bases unmatched: 5. CDR3 DNA: TGCGCCAGCAGCCCGCAGGGGGCCGACACTGAAGCTTTCTTT. Its translation: CASSPQGADTEAFF. Combining the CDR3 with reference TRBV5-1 and TRBJ1-1 gives the whole variable domain KAGVTQTPRYLIKTRGQQVTLSCSPISGHRSVSWYQQTPGQGLQFLFEYFSETQRNKGNFPGRFSGRQFSNSRSEMNVSTLELGDSALYLCASSPQGADTEAFFGQGTRLTVV.

The rearrangement uses TRBV6-5 and TRBJ1-2; 7 nucleotides match TRBD1. This CDR3 contains 12 residues. Germline V gene data show CDR1 as MNHEY and CDR2 as SVGAGI. Unmatched junction bases numbered 4, after V lost 5 bases and J lost 7 bases. CDR3 in amino acids: CASSDRVGGYTF. The CDR3 DNA reads TGTGCCAGCAGTGACAGGGTGGGTGGCTACACCTTC.

The chain couples TRBV6-1 to TRBJ2-3, with TRBD2 matching 11 bases. Germline V gives CDR1 MNHNS, CDR2 SASEGT. The CDR3 has 15 residues. The V and J ends lost 6 bases and 2 bases, in that order; junction bases with no gene match: 4. The DNA for the CDR3 is TGTGCCAGCAGGGGACTAGCGGACCCCACAGATACGCAGTATTTT. Residues: CASRGLADPTDTQYF.

This clone was counted a few times. The rearrangement links TRBV10-3 to TRBJ1-1; 8 bases agree with TRBD1. Looked up from germline, CDR1 is ENHRY and CDR2 is SYGVKD. V shed 6 bases and J 3 bases; nucleotides not matched to a gene: 6. The CDR3 length is 14 residues. The CDR3 DNA reads TGTGCCATCAGGGCAGGGGGCGCGGACACTGAAGCTTTCTTT. It encodes CAIRAGGADTEAFF.

This chain links TRBV7-9 with TRBJ2-7; D gene unclear. Germline loops: CDR1 SEHNR, CDR2 FQNEAQ (reference sequence). V lost 1 base and J lost 5, with 6 bases in between. The CDR3 loop spans 12 amino acids. CDR3 sequence reads: CASSLVSDEQYF. Written as DNA, the CDR3 is TGTGCCAGCAGCTTAGTTTCCGACGAGCAGTACTTC.

The rearrangement links TRBV29-1 to TRBJ2-7, with D perhaps matching TRBD1 or TRBD2 (6 bases each). Trimming removed 6 bases from V and 6 bases from J, with 15 bases in between. Germline V gene lookup returns CDR1 SQVTM and CDR2 ANQGSEA. The CDR3 has 12 amino acids. The CDR3 sequence: CSVTKGGSEQYF. The CDR3 nucleotides read TGCAGCGTCACCAAGGGGGGTTCCGAGCAGTACTTC.

The CDR3, as DNA: TGTGCCAGCAGCCATTTATCTTCCTACAATGAGCAGTTCTTC. It specifies CASSHLSSYNEQFF. The chain uses TRBV14 and TRBJ2-1; D is ambiguous. The CDR3 consists of 14 residues. Germline CDR1 and CDR2: SGHDN and FVKESK. Trimming left V 3 bases short and J 1 base short, with 7 bases between. Together with reference TRBV14 and TRBJ2-1, the CDR3 gives the full variable domain: EAGVTQFPSHSVIEKGQTVTLRCDPISGHDNLYWYRRVMGKEIKFLLHFVKESKQDESGMPNNRFLAERTGGTYSTLKVQPAELEDSGVYFCASSHLSSYNEQFFGPGTRLTVL.

The chain carries TRBV7-3 and TRBJ2-1; the D is unclear. Between the trimmed V and J ends, which lost 1 base and 0 bases, there was a span of 1 base. This CDR3 is 13 amino acids long. From germline, CDR1 is SGHTA and CDR2 FQGTGA. The CDR3 DNA sequence: TGTGCCAGCAGCTTAAGCTCCTACAATGAGCAGTTCTTC. Amino acid sequence: CASSLSSYNEQFF.

The V call is TRBV5-1, the J call TRBJ2-2; 7 bases map to TRBD1. Germline-derived CDR1 and CDR2 are SGHRS and YFSETQ. The V and J ends lost 0 bases and 0 bases, in that order; junction bases with no gene match: 2. This CDR3 comprises 16 residues. CDR3 DNA: TGCGCCAGCAGCTTGGAGGGGGCAACGAACACCGGGGAGCTGTTTTTT. Amino acids: CASSLEGATNTGELFF.

The chain is built from TRBV5-5 and TRBJ1-1, with D tentatively TRBD1 (6 bases). Germline values: CDR1 SGHKS, CDR2 YYEKEE (reference sequence). The length of the CDR3 is 14 residues. The germline V and J ends were trimmed by 3 bases and 4 bases, with 13 bases remaining between them. The CDR3 nucleotides read TGTGCCAGCAGCTCACTACAGGGTGGCACTGAAGCTTTCTTT. Protein: CASSSLQGGTEAFF.

This chain uses TRBV2 with TRBJ2-3; D might be TRBD1 or TRBD2, each matching 5 bases. V lost 0 bases and J lost 5, with 21 bases in between. Germline assignment: CDR1 SNHLY and CDR2 FYNNEI. The CDR3 consists of 18 residues. The CDR3 DNA reads TGTGCCAGCAGTGAAGCGCTTCTGAGGGGCGCACCCGAAGATACGCAGTATTTT. Protein sequence: CASSEALLRGAPEDTQYF.

This clone came up once. The gene calls are TRBV2 and TRBJ2-7; TRBD1 aligns across 7 bases. This CDR3 region has 14 residues. V trimming: 8 bases; J trimming: 2 bases; junction bases outside the gene matches: 9. Looked up from germline, CDR1 is SNHLY and CDR2 is FYNNEI. The CDR3 loop reads CASHRTGVPYEQYF. The CDR3 DNA reads as TGTGCCAGCCATCGGACAGGTGTACCCTACGAGCAGTACTTC.

This chain connects TRBV25-1 to TRBJ1-1, with D hard to call. Trimming cost V 1 base and J 0 bases, with 9 bases left between them. This CDR3 region has 15 residues. Germline V CDR1 and CDR2: MGHDK, SYGVNS. CDR3 sequence: CASSELIGVNTEAFF. DNA for the CDR3: TGTGCCAGCAGTGAATTAATAGGTGTGAACACTGAAGCTTTCTTT.

This clone was seen only once. The V gene is TRBV2, the J gene TRBJ2-3; unclear D gene. With 4 bases removed from V and 0 bases from J, the gap between germline ends came to 8 bases. The germline V gene has CDR1 SNHLY and CDR2 FYNNEI. The CDR3 consists of 14 residues. Here the CDR3 DNA reads TGTGCCAGCAGTGCCCTCACTAGCACAGATACGCAGTATTTT. Protein: CASSALTSTDTQYF.

This clone appeared once. The V gene is TRBV7-9, the J gene TRBJ2-6; maybe TRBD1 (5 bases). Deletions cut 8 bases from V and 0 bases from J, with 8 bases between. The length of the CDR3 is 14 residues. Germline loops: CDR1 SEHNR, CDR2 FQNEAQ (reference sequence). The CDR3 DNA sequence: TGTGCCAGCGGACATCTCTCTGGGGCCAACGTCCTGACTTTC. Protein sequence: CASGHLSGANVLTF. The full variable domain, rest sourced from reference TRBV7-9 and TRBJ2-6, is DTGVSQNPRHKITKRGQNVTFRCDPISEHNRLYWYRQTLGQGPEFLTYFQNEAQLEKSRLLSDRFSAERPKGSFSTLEIQRTEQGDSAMYLCASGHLSGANVLTFGAGSRLTVL.

The chain has TRBV2 and TRBJ1-1; 9 positions match TRBD1. J lost 6 bases, V lost 9 bases, and 5 bases had no gene match. The CDR3 spans 12 residues. The germline CDR1 and CDR2 sequences are SNHLY and FYNNEI. The CDR3 DNA is TGTGCCAGAGGACAGGGGATCGCTGAAGCTTTCTTT. Amino acids: CARGQGIAEAFF.

The chain employs TRBV20-1 and TRBJ2-5; unclear D gene. This CDR3 comprises 10 residues. Germline V gives CDR1 DFQATT, CDR2 SNEGSKA (reference sequence). The V gene lost 6 bases and the J gene lost 2 bases, with 4 bases spanning the gap. CDR3 sequence reads: CSAGQETQYF. DNA of the CDR3: TGCAGTGCCGGGCAAGAGACCCAGTACTTC.

This chain's CDR3 is CASSPPGLAGGRTDTQYF. Here the CDR3 DNA reads TGTGCCAGCAGTCCTCCGGGACTAGCGGGAGGCCGCACAGATACGCAGTATTTT. The V call is TRBV28, the J call TRBJ2-3; TRBD2 aligns across 15 bases. CDR1 MDHEN and CDR2 SYDVKM come from the germline V gene. This CDR3 spans 18 amino acids. The J segment lost 1 base and the V segment lost 5 bases, leaving 7 bases of the junction unmatched.

In this sample, this clone turned up once. The chain links TRBV5-1 to TRBJ2-1, with 9 positions matching TRBD2. This CDR3 comprises 18 residues. V lost 0 bases and J lost 8; bases outside the gene matches: 15. Germline CDR1 is SGHRS and CDR2 is YFSETQ. CDR3 in amino acids: CASSLAWYGGGAGDEQFF. In DNA form, the CDR3 reads TGCGCCAGCAGCTTGGCCTGGTATGGCGGGGGGGCCGGGGATGAGCAGTTCTTC.

This sequence joins TRBV11-3 and TRBJ2-1; no firm D call. This CDR3 has 11 residues. Germline CDR1 reads SGHNT; CDR2 reads YENEEA. V lost 1 base, J lost 6 bases, and 1 base lay in between. The CDR3 region is CASSLVNEQFF. The CDR3 DNA reads as TGTGCCAGCAGCTTAGTCAATGAGCAGTTCTTC.

The chain combines TRBV4-1 with TRBJ2-6, with D perhaps being TRBD1 or TRBD2 (5 bases each). Trimming cost V 8 bases and J 1 base, with 18 bases left between them. This CDR3 has 17 residues. CDR1 is MGHRA and CDR2 is YSYEKL in the germline V gene. The CDR3 reads CASGTAAMSSGANVLTF. The DNA for the CDR3 is TGCGCCAGCGGGACGGCGGCTATGTCATCTGGGGCCAACGTCCTGACTTTC.